This is a list of T cell receptor beta chains from one sample in a study of blood T cells in healthy people across ages. Each CDR3 protein is one row after TCRdb ran MiXCR on the 5' RACE reads. The sample yields 450,000 to 650,000 distinct CDR3 sequences, less than 25% seen once. These data are also associated with another study on T cells of mothers and their children.

The sequenced material came from blood. The receptors derive from a boy aged 10-17 years in good health. Each CDR3 is given with its conserved first and last residue. Each record gives: D gene, J gene, clone size, V gene, CDR3 protein, CDR3 DNA. A D gene is named only where the DNA matches it firmly. Some rows mark clone size as missing; the rest say once, few, many or name a class of expanded clone.

-,TRBJ2-7,-,TRBV6-1,CASSEPGDDEQYF,TGTGCCAGCAGTGAACCGGGGGACGACGAGCAGTACTTC
TRBD2,TRBJ2-5,few,TRBV7-9,CASRTTSGEETQYF,TGTGCCAGCAGAACAACTAGCGGGGAAGAGACCCAGTACTTC
-,TRBJ2-6,few,TRBV9,CASSVGGAGNSGANVLTF,TGTGCCAGCAGCGTAGGGGGGGCGGGTAATTCTGGGGCCAACGTCCTGACTTTC
-,TRBJ2-4,-,TRBV14,CASSRENKDIQYF,TGTGCCAGCTCCCGGGAGAACAAAGACATTCAGTACTTC
TRBD2,TRBJ2-1,few,TRBV14,CASSPLGAGVDNEQFF,TGTGCCAGCAGCCCCCTGGGAGCGGGAGTGGACAATGAGCAGTTCTTC
TRBD1,TRBJ2-7,few,TRBV4-2,CASRREGQGRFYEQYF,TGTGCCAGCAGGAGGGAGGGACAGGGCCGTTTCTACGAGCAGTACTTC
TRBD2,TRBJ2-5,few,TRBV29-1,CSVEERGFLSQYF,TGCAGCGTTGAGGAGCGGGGGTTCCTTTCCCAGTACTTC
-,TRBJ2-1,-,TRBV5-6,CASSHGTPGDEQFF,TGTGCCAGCAGCCACGGGACTCCGGGCGATGAGCAGTTCTTC
-,TRBJ2-2,few,TRBV6-2/TRBV6-3,CASSYFAVNTGELFF,TGTGCCAGCAGTTACTTCGCGGTGAACACCGGGGAGCTGTTTTTT
-,TRBJ2-7,-,TRBV5-1,CASSSDSAGGFYEQYF,TGCGCCAGCAGTTCTGATTCTGCGGGCGGATTCTACGAGCAGTACTTC
-,TRBJ1-6,few,TRBV5-1,CASSLASSGSPLHF,TGCGCCAGCAGCTTGGCTTCGTCGGGTTCACCCCTCCACTTT
-,TRBJ2-7,few,TRBV29-1,CSVVGPYSYEQYF,TGCAGCGTGGTGGGACCCTATAGCTACGAGCAGTACTTC
TRBD1,TRBJ1-5,few,TRBV27,CASSARDRVYGNQPQHF,TGTGCCAGCAGTGCCCGGGACAGGGTATATGGCAATCAGCCCCAGCATTTT
-,TRBJ2-2,few,TRBV4-3,CASSQAGGTNTGELFF,TGCGCCAGCAGCCAAGCTGGGGGGACGAACACCGGGGAGCTGTTTTTT
-,TRBJ1-2,-,TRBV9,CASSVREDYGYTF,TGTGCCAGCAGCGTAAGGGAAGACTATGGCTACACCTTC
TRBD1,TRBJ2-2,-,TRBV27,CASRLNAGTGNTGELFF,TGTGCCAGCAGGCTGAACGCCGGGACAGGGAACACCGGGGAGCTGTTTTTT
TRBD2,TRBJ2-5,-,TRBV7-2,CASSVRTGLALQETQYF,TGTGCCAGCAGCGTTAGGACCGGACTAGCGCTTCAAGAGACCCAGTACTTC
TRBD1,TRBJ2-4,-,TRBV5-1,CASSLWGQGNIQYF,TGCGCCAGCAGCTTATGGGGACAGGGGAACATTCAGTACTTC
-,TRBJ2-3,-,TRBV21-1,CASSKAWPGTSGRADTQYF,TGTGCCAGCAGCAAAGCTTGGCCGGGGACTAGCGGGAGGGCAGATACGCAGTATTTT